The next 17 T cell receptor beta chains were all read from a single sample in a study of T cell responses to AZD1222 COVID-19 vaccine. The table came from immunoSEQ multiplex PCR; TCRdb's copy has only in-frame clones and leaves some out. The table includes about 120,000 clones, approximately 84% detected once. This sample comprised peripheral blood, obtained on day 0 of AZD1222 vaccination. Every receptor here comes from an adult in good health.

This clone was found a few times. The chain has TRBV7-9 and TRBJ1-1; TRBD1 aligns across 8 bases. The CDR3 sequence is 14 residues long. Germline lookup yields CDR1 SEHNR and CDR2 FQNEAQ (reference sequence). The junction had 1 base not matched to a gene; V was cut back by 3 bases and J by 1 base. The CDR3 coding sequence is TGTGCCAGCAGCTTGGGACAGGCGAACACTGAAGCTTTCTTT. Translated: CASSLGQANTEAFF.

The rearrangement links TRBV27 to TRBJ1-6; the D gene is possibly TRBD1 (5 bases). CDR3 length: 13 amino acids. CDR1 is MNHEY and CDR2 is SMNVEV in the germline V gene (reference sequence). Trimming stripped 6 bases from V and 6 bases from J, with 9 bases between. CDR3 DNA sequence: TGTGCCAGCAGGGGGCGAGGTAATTCACCCCTCCACTTT. Translated, it gives CASRGRGNSPLHF.

The CDR3 here is CASSYSRAGGAETQYF. CDR3 sequence (DNA): TGTGCCAGCAGTTACTCGAGGGCCGGGGGGGCGGAGACCCAGTACTTC. The chain is built from TRBV6-5 and TRBJ2-5; 8 bases line up with TRBD2. The CDR3 is made up of 16 amino acids. V was pared by 0 bases and J by 5 bases, with 8 bases of the junction left unmatched. Germline lookup yields CDR1 MNHEY and CDR2 SVGAGI.

The genes are TRBV18 and TRBJ2-5, with a possible D match to TRBD2 (5 bases). With 4 bases removed from V and 0 bases from J, the gap between germline ends came to 12 bases. CDR1 and CDR2 from the germline V gene are KGHSH and LQKENI. This CDR3 is built from 15 residues. The CDR3 nucleotides are TGTGCCAGCTCACAGGACTCCTTAGACCAAGAGACCCAGTACTTC. This gives the protein CASSQDSLDQETQYF.

The chain employs TRBV4-1 and TRBJ2-3; D is unclear. The CDR3 has 14 residues. The germline CDR1 and CDR2 sequences are MGHRA and YSYEKL. V gave up 0 bases and J gave up 0 bases, with 4 bases separating them. The CDR3 reads CASSQEYSTDTQYF. CDR3 DNA: TGCGCCAGCAGCCAAGAATACAGCACAGATACGCAGTATTTT.

The chain recombines TRBV5-1 with TRBJ1-2, with TRBD1 matching 7 bases. Germline V CDR1 and CDR2: SGHRS, YFSETQ. This CDR3 contains 13 residues. The trim removed 6 bases at V and 3 bases at J, leaving 5 bases unmatched. The CDR3 spells CASTRGTDYGYTF. CDR3 bases: TGCGCCAGCACCCGGGGGACAGACTATGGCTACACCTTC.

The chain has TRBV28 and TRBJ2-3; 14 nucleotides agree with TRBD2. Unmatched junction bases numbered 12, after V lost 5 bases and J lost 11 bases. This CDR3 is built from 16 residues. Germline V CDR1 and CDR2: MDHEN, SYDVKM. CDR3 DNA: TGTGCCAGCAGTCCCGGGACTAGCGGGGGAGTCTTGGGGCAGTATTTT. This gives the protein CASSPGTSGGVLGQYF.

The chain links TRBV5-8 to TRBJ1-5, with 8 nucleotides matching TRBD1. This CDR3 spans 15 amino acids. The J segment lost 4 bases and the V segment lost 2 bases, leaving 5 bases of the junction unmatched. Germline CDR1 reads SGHTS; CDR2 reads YDEGEE. CDR3 DNA: TGTGCCAGCAGCTTTTCGACAGGGGCTAATCAGCCCCAGCATTTT. It translates to CASSFSTGANQPQHF.

The CDR3 nucleotides are TGTGCCAGCAGTCCCCGTTGGGGAGGCTCCCTGGGCTACACCTTC. Encoded protein: CASSPRWGGSLGYTF. V usage is TRBV27 and J usage is TRBJ1-2; no definite D call. Germline loops: CDR1 MNHEY, CDR2 SMNVEV (reference sequence). This CDR3 is 15 amino acids long. Deletions cut 5 bases from V and 8 bases from J, with 21 bases between.

CDR3 nucleotide sequence: TGTGCCAGCAGCTTGAGGGGGGGGAGCGACAATGAGCAGTTCTTC. This encodes CASSLRGGSDNEQFF. This chain joins TRBV7-2 and TRBJ2-1, with a tentative D call TRBD2 (7 bases). Germline CDR1 is SGHTA and CDR2 is FQGNSA. This CDR3 comprises 15 residues. The V gene lost 3 bases and the J gene lost 5 bases, with 14 bases spanning the gap.

J is TRBJ2-2 and V is TRBV6-2 or TRBV6-3; D perhaps matches TRBD2 (6 bases). CDR3 size: 14 residues. Germline values: CDR1 MNHEY, CDR2 SVGEGT. The V end lost 2 bases, the J end lost 8 bases, and 12 bases lay between the germline ends. CDR3 residues: CASSYGGSQGELFF. For the CDR3, the DNA is TGTGCCAGCAGTTACGGAGGGTCCCAAGGGGAGCTGTTTTTT.

This chain uses TRBV18 with TRBJ2-2; perhaps TRBD2 as D (6 bases). CDR3 length: 15 amino acids. Germline V gene data show CDR1 as KGHSH and CDR2 as LQKENI. Trimming left V 2 bases short and J 13 bases short, with 20 bases between. CDR3 residues: CASSPGGPRYLALFF. The CDR3, as DNA: TGTGCCAGCTCACCAGGAGGGCCGAGATACCTAGCGCTGTTTTTT.

The chain combines TRBV27 with TRBJ1-4; D remains unclear. V lost 5 bases and J lost 0, with 10 bases in between. Germline V gives CDR1 MNHEY, CDR2 SMNVEV (reference sequence). The CDR3 loop spans 15 amino acids. This chain's CDR3 is CASSPTRSTNEKLFF. The CDR3 DNA reads TGTGCCAGCAGTCCGACCCGTTCAACTAATGAAAAACTGTTTTTT.

The CDR3 coding sequence is TGCGCCAGCAGCCAAGAACCGGGACAGGGCTGGCAGCCCCAGCATTTT. Protein: CASSQEPGQGWQPQHF. The chain combines TRBV4-1 with TRBJ1-5; TRBD1 aligns across 9 bases. V was clipped by 0 bases and J by 7 bases; unmatched bases: 7. This CDR3 is built from 16 residues. Per germline, CDR1 MGHRA and CDR2 YSYEKL.

This clone appeared many times. The V call is TRBV3-1 (or the pseudogene TRBV3-2), the J call TRBJ2-7; tentatively, D is TRBD2 (5 bases). The CDR3 covers 15 residues. With 1 base removed from V and 0 bases from J, the gap between germline ends came to 10 bases. The V gene's germline CDR1 is LGHDT and CDR2 YNNKEL (reference sequence). CDR3 nucleotide sequence: TGTGCCAGCAGCCAAGGGACTGCACCCTCCTACGAGCAGTACTTC. It translates to CASSQGTAPSYEQYF.

The gene calls are TRBV7-2 and TRBJ2-2; TRBD2 aligns across 9 bases. From germline, CDR1 is SGHTA and CDR2 FQGNSA. V was clipped by 11 bases and J by 0 bases; unmatched bases: 4. The CDR3 contains 14 residues. CDR3 region: CAGAGGPNTGELFF. In DNA form, the CDR3 reads TGTGCCGGAGCGGGGGGCCCGAACACCGGGGAGCTGTTTTTT.

This chain connects TRBV7-9 to TRBJ1-5; possible D gene TRBD1, 5 bases. CDR1 is SEHNR and CDR2 is FQNEAQ in the germline V gene (reference sequence). This CDR3 has 15 residues. Between the trimmed V and J ends, which lost 2 bases and 0 bases, there was a span of 8 bases. The CDR3 protein is CASSLSGLSNQPQHF. DNA of the CDR3: TGTGCCAGCAGCTTATCGGGACTTAGCAATCAGCCCCAGCATTTT.